These 17 T cell receptor beta chains were sequenced from one sample in a study of blood T cells in healthy people across ages. The use of a sample-barcoded 5' primer and a J-beta primer mix characterized a second PCR of about 7 to 12 cycles. TCRdb re-analysed the 5' RACE reads in MiXCR, keeping a single row per CDR3 protein. The repertoire holds more than 1 million distinct CDR3 sequences, with 35% to 50% as singletons. The material sequenced was blood. The receptors come from an older woman in good health.

J is TRBJ2-3 and V is TRBV7-9, with D maybe TRBD1 (6 bases). Trimming cost V 5 bases and J 5 bases, with 29 bases left between them. Germline V gene sequence: CDR1 SEHNR, CDR2 FQNEAQ (reference sequence). There are 19 residues in the CDR3. CDR3 bases: TGTGCCAGCAGCCCACCGTCATCCTCCCAACAGGGCTCGGGAGATACGCAGTATTTT. It codes for CASSPPSSSQQGSGDTQYF.

The V gene is TRBV4-1, the J gene TRBJ2-5, with D possibly called TRBD1 or TRBD2 (5 bases each). This CDR3 has 15 amino acids. Germline V CDR1 and CDR2: MGHRA, YSYEKL. V lost 5 bases, J lost 3 bases, and 16 bases lay in between. The CDR3 DNA is TGCGCCAGCAGCACTTTCCGGGACGGGGAAGAGACCCAGTACTTC. The encoded protein is CASSTFRDGEETQYF.

This clonotype was seen more than once but under ten times. The V and J genes are TRBV28 and TRBJ2-5; 7 positions agree with TRBD1. There are 14 residues in the CDR3. The V and J ends lost 5 bases and 3 bases, in that order; junction bases with no gene match: 6. The germline V gene encodes CDR1 MDHEN and CDR2 SYDVKM. For the CDR3, the DNA is TGTGCCAGCAGTCAACACAGGGGTAAAGAGACCCAGTACTTC. This gives the protein CASSQHRGKETQYF.

This chain links TRBV3-1 with TRBJ1-1; TRBD1 agrees at 8 bases. This CDR3 contains 14 residues. The V gene's germline CDR1 is LGHDT and CDR2 YNNKEL (reference sequence). After removal of 3 bases from V and 4 bases from J, the junction contained 4 bases not matched to a gene. In DNA form, the CDR3 reads TGTGCCAGCAGCCATGGAGACAGGGGCACTGAAGCTTTCTTT. This encodes CASSHGDRGTEAFF.

The chain has TRBV18 and TRBJ2-3; no clear D. Between the trimmed V and J ends, which lost 8 bases and 5 bases, there was a span of 11 bases. CDR3 length: 12 amino acids. Germline V CDR1 and CDR2: KGHSH, LQKENI. The CDR3 loop reads CASALYGDTQYF. The CDR3, as DNA: TGTGCCAGCGCGCTGTATGGAGATACGCAGTATTTT.

This clonotype appeared once. The chain carries TRBV20-1 and TRBJ2-3; 9 nucleotides match TRBD2. Per germline, CDR1 DFQATT and CDR2 SNEGSKA (reference sequence). CDR3 size: 14 residues. J gave up 2 bases and V 7 bases, and 7 bases lay outside the gene matches. CDR3 protein: CSVSLAGTTDTQYF. CDR3 bases: TGCAGTGTCTCGCTAGCGGGGACCACAGATACGCAGTATTTT.

Details on this clonotype: This may be a read error: a much more frequent sequence differs by one nucleotide. The rearrangement joins TRBV12-3 or TRBV12-4 to TRBJ2-5; D uncertain. The CDR3 covers 14 residues. CDR3: CASSLAGGAEIQYF. CDR3 coding DNA: TGTGCCAGCAGTTTGGCCGGCGGTGCGGAGATCCAGTACTTC.

This clonotype was seen a single time. The chain recombines TRBV7-8 with TRBJ1-5; no firm D call. With 3 bases removed from V and 2 bases from J, the gap between germline ends came to 11 bases. Germline V gives CDR1 SGHVS, CDR2 FQNEAQ. There are 15 residues in the CDR3. CDR3 sequence (DNA): TGTGCCAGCAGCTTCCCGGGGTTGGGCAATCAGCCCCAGCATTTT. It specifies CASSFPGLGNQPQHF.

The chain combines TRBV4-1 with TRBJ1-5; TRBD1 agrees at 9 bases. The CDR3 length is 16 residues. Germline loops: CDR1 MGHRA, CDR2 YSYEKL. After removal of 0 bases from V and 4 bases from J, the junction contained 4 bases not matched to a gene. The CDR3 bases are TGCGCCAGCAGCCAAGATGGGACAGGGAGGAATCAGCCCCAGCATTTT. This codes for CASSQDGTGRNQPQHF.

The chain employs TRBV10-3 and TRBJ2-5, with a possible D match to TRBD1 (6 bases). V lost 10 bases and J lost 2, with 8 bases in between. Germline CDR1 reads ENHRY; CDR2 reads SYGVKD. The CDR3 has 11 residues. The CDR3 DNA follows: TGTGCCACACAGGGTCAAGAGACCCAGTACTTC. It yields the protein CATQGQETQYF.

The chain links TRBV27 to TRBJ1-5; unclear D gene. This CDR3 contains 16 residues. The V end lost 3 bases, the J end lost 4 bases, and 16 bases lay between the germline ends. Germline CDR1 and CDR2: MNHEY and SMNVEV (reference sequence). The CDR3 is CASSFVKVGRNQPQHF. The CDR3 DNA reads TGTGCCAGCAGTTTTGTCAAGGTAGGACGGAATCAGCCCCAGCATTTT.

The rearrangement uses TRBV11-2 and TRBJ2-6, with D uncertain. The CDR3 length is 15 residues. Looked up from germline, CDR1 is SGHAT and CDR2 is FQNNGV. V was clipped by 5 bases and J by 4 bases, with 12 bases between them. The CDR3: CASSGRPSGANVLTF. As DNA, the CDR3 is TGTGCCAGCAGCGGAAGGCCCTCGGGGGCCAACGTCCTGACTTTC. The whole variable domain, filled in from reference TRBV11-2 and TRBJ2-6, reads EAGVAQSPRYKIIEKRQSVAFWCNPISGHATLYWYQQILGQGPKLLIQFQNNGVVDDSQLPKDRFSAERLKGVDSTLKIQPAKLEDSAVYLCASSGRPSGANVLTFGAGSRLTVL.

The CDR3 loop reads CSARDARRVSDLAKNIQYF. Written as DNA, the CDR3 is TGCAGTGCTAGGGATGCCCGTCGGGTCTCGGACCTAGCCAAAAACATTCAGTACTTC. The chain employs TRBV20-1 and TRBJ2-4; D not resolved. CDR3 length: 19 residues. Trimming took off 3 bases at V and 0 bases at J, with 24 bases between the two ends. Per germline, CDR1 DFQATT and CDR2 SNEGSKA (reference sequence).

The table lists this clonotype with a few counts. V and J are TRBV28 and TRBJ2-3; maybe TRBD1 (5 bases). V was pared by 2 bases and J by 1 base, with 10 bases between. Germline V gives CDR1 MDHEN, CDR2 SYDVKM. The CDR3 totals 15 residues. The CDR3 reads CASSLVDSRTDTQYF. The DNA of the CDR3 is TGTGCCAGCAGTTTAGTCGACAGCCGCACAGATACGCAGTATTTT.

V is TRBV7-3 and J is TRBJ2-1; TRBD2 might be the D (5 bases). Germline V gene data show CDR1 as SGHTA and CDR2 as FQGTGA. V was trimmed by 4 bases and J by 5 bases, leaving 24 bases between them. CDR3 length: 18 amino acids. The CDR3 DNA reads TGTGCCAGCAGCTACGTCCGGGGATTTAGCAGGAAAGACAATGAGCAGTTCTTC. Translating it yields CASSYVRGFSRKDNEQFF.

This rearrangement joins TRBV20-1 to TRBJ2-1; 10 bases fit TRBD2. Germline V gives CDR1 DFQATT, CDR2 SNEGSKA (reference sequence). Trimming cost V 6 bases and J 7 bases; bases outside gene matches: 15. There are 16 residues in the CDR3. CDR3 residues: CSAKSFLAGVKNEQFF. CDR3 nucleotides: TGCAGTGCCAAATCGTTTCTAGCGGGAGTCAAGAATGAGCAGTTCTTC.

The chain recombines TRBV4-1 with TRBJ2-3; the match to TRBD1 covers 10 bases. V lost 4 bases, J lost 5 bases, and 3 bases stayed unmatched. Germline CDR1 MGHRA, CDR2 YSYEKL. The CDR3 has 14 residues. CDR3 amino acids: CASSRGQGVDTQYF. CDR3 in DNA: TGCGCCAGCAGCCGAGGACAGGGGGTAGATACGCAGTATTTT.